A single sample gave rise to the 7 T cell receptor beta chains below, sequenced in a study of blood T cell repertoires in COVID-19. TCRdb's table, derived via immunoSEQ multiplex PCR, lists solely in-frame clones and lacks some. The data hold fewer than 300,000 clones, with 90% to 95% observed a single time. The sample was peripheral blood. These receptor sequences come from a woman aged 25 to 39 with COVID-19, enrolled during active disease.

The V call is TRBV7-8, the J call TRBJ2-7; no firm D call. Trimming left V 5 bases short and J 3 bases short, with 5 bases between. The CDR3 is 11 amino acids. CDR1 and CDR2 (germline): SGHVS, FQNEAQ. CDR3 residues: CASSPLYEQYF. The CDR3, as DNA: TGTGCCAGCAGCCCACTCTACGAGCAGTACTTC.

The sample holds one count of this clone. This rearrangement joins TRBV5-1 to TRBJ2-3; D is unclear. The CDR3 length is 14 residues. Trimming shortened V by 3 bases and J by 4 bases, and 12 bases separated the two germline ends. CDR1 is SGHRS and CDR2 is YFSETQ in the germline V gene. The CDR3 spells CASSSFPGSDTQYF. The CDR3 DNA sequence: TGCGCCAGCAGCTCGTTCCCGGGTTCAGATACGCAGTATTTT.

V usage is TRBV30 and J usage is TRBJ1-5, with TRBD1 as a possible D gene (5 bases). The germline CDR1 and CDR2 sequences are GTSNPN and SVGIG (reference sequence). The length of the CDR3 is 12 residues. The V and J ends lost 4 bases and 3 bases respectively, with 7 bases between them. The chain's CDR3 is CAWNRFNQPQHF. The CDR3 DNA reads as TGTGCCTGGAACAGGTTCAATCAGCCCCAGCATTTT.

The chain links TRBV5-6 to TRBJ2-4; 7 nucleotides agree with TRBD2. The germline V gene has CDR1 SGHDT and CDR2 YYEEEE. The CDR3 loop spans 13 amino acids. J was trimmed by 8 bases and V by 0 bases; bases with no gene match: 2. In DNA, the CDR3 is TGTGCCAGCAGCTTGGGGGCGGGAGACATTCAGTACTTC. Protein: CASSLGAGDIQYF.

This chain links TRBV27 with TRBJ2-3; TRBD1 is a possible D gene (5 bases). This CDR3 is 14 amino acids long. Trimming took off 8 bases at V and 0 bases at J, with 12 bases between the two ends. Germline CDR1 MNHEY, CDR2 SMNVEV (reference sequence). The CDR3 here is CASGAVTSTDTQYF. CDR3 nucleotides: TGTGCCAGCGGGGCCGTCACTAGCACAGATACGCAGTATTTT.

This clone was found once. The chain combines TRBV27 with TRBJ2-2; the match to TRBD2 covers 7 bases. This CDR3 is 21 amino acids long. Germline V gives CDR1 MNHEY, CDR2 SMNVEV (reference sequence). J was trimmed by 2 bases and V by 6 bases; bases with no gene match: 24. The CDR3 is CASSRRGPVRGSIDNTGELFF. The DNA of the CDR3 is TGTGCCAGCAGCAGAAGGGGTCCTGTACGCGGGAGTATTGATAACACCGGGGAGCTGTTTTTT.

The chain combines TRBV19 with TRBJ1-2; perhaps TRBD1 as D (5 bases). With 5 bases removed from V and 4 bases from J, the gap between germline ends came to 23 bases. Germline V gives CDR1 LNHDA, CDR2 SQIVND (reference sequence). The length of the CDR3 is 17 residues. CDR3 nucleotides: TGTGCCAGTAGTCCTCAGGGACTAATTGTGGTTGGCTATGGCTACACCTTC. It specifies CASSPQGLIVVGYGYTF.